Listed below are T cell receptor beta chains from one sample, sequenced in a study of metastatic and nonmetastatic thyroid tumors. TCRdb re-clonotyped the PCR reads through MiXCR. The data contain some 10,000 clones, around 12% of them singletons. Material for sequencing was blood. These receptors originate from a female donor with papillary thyroid cancer or a benign thyroid nodule (not recorded which). Some clones in this sample may be carry-over from other donors' samples. Both conserved end residues are part of each CDR3. Fields, in order: V gene, J gene, D gene, CDR3 length, clone size, CDR3 protein, CDR3 DNA. A D gene is named only where the DNA matches it firmly. Clone size, where shown, is once, few, many, or a class for clones that have expanded.

V: TRBV6-1
J: TRBJ2-7
D: TRBD2
length: 15
size: few
CDR3: CASSGGGRNRYEQYF
DNA: TGTGCCAGCAGTGGGGGGGGACGGAATCGCTACGAGCAGTACTTC

V: TRBV6-1
J: TRBJ2-7
D: TRBD1
length: 14
size: medium-sized
CDR3: CASGDSLFSYEQYF
DNA: TGTGCCAGCGGGGACAGCTTATTCTCCTACGAGCAGTACTTC

V: TRBV5-1
J: TRBJ1-3
D: .
length: 14
size: many
CDR3: CASSGGSSGNTIYF
DNA: TGCGCCAGCAGCGGAGGAAGCTCTGGAAACACCATATATTTT

V: TRBV6-1
J: TRBJ1-2
D: TRBD1
length: 13
size: medium-sized
CDR3: CASSRTGVYGYTF
DNA: TGTGCCAGCAGCAGGACAGGGGTGTATGGCTACACCTTC

V: TRBV7-9
J: TRBJ2-7
D: TRBD1
length: 14
size: many
CDR3: CASAPRGLPYEQYF
DNA: TGTGCCAGCGCCCCCAGGGGGCTTCCCTACGAGCAGTACTTC

V: TRBV4-3
J: TRBJ1-4
D: .
length: 17
size: .
CDR3: CASSQDLDSATNEKLFF
DNA: TGCGCCAGCAGCCAAGATCTGGACAGCGCAACTAATGAAAAACTGTTTTTT

V: TRBV7-2
J: TRBJ1-5
D: .
length: 12
size: many
CDR3: CASSFGNQPQHF
DNA: TGTGCCAGCAGCTTTGGTAATCAGCCCCAGCATTTT

V: TRBV6-9
J: TRBJ1-1
D: .
length: 13
size: .
CDR3: CASSYGQNTEAFF
DNA: TGTGCCAGCAGTTACGGGCAAAACACTGAAGCTTTCTTT

V: TRBV9
J: TRBJ1-2
D: .
length: 14
size: many
CDR3: CASSVVPDKYGYTF
DNA: TGTGCCAGCAGCGTAGTTCCGGACAAATATGGCTACACCTTC

V: TRBV30
J: TRBJ1-1
D: .
length: 12
size: .
CDR3: CAGWRGVTEAFF
DNA: TGTGCCGGATGGCGGGGCGTAACTGAAGCTTTCTTT

V: TRBV6-2/TRBV6-3
J: TRBJ1-1
D: .
length: 14
size: .
CDR3: CASSAPTRNTEAFF
DNA: TGTGCCAGCAGTGCCCCAACAAGGAACACTGAAGCTTTCTTT

V: TRBV2
J: TRBJ2-5
D: .
length: 12
size: medium-sized
CDR3: CASAGEAETQYF
DNA: TGTGCCAGCGCAGGGGAAGCAGAGACCCAGTACTTC

V: TRBV12-3/TRBV12-4
J: TRBJ2-3
D: .
length: 13
size: .
CDR3: CASSPVRVYTQYF
DNA: TGTGCCAGCAGTCCCGTCAGGGTATATACGCAGTATTTT

V: TRBV28
J: TRBJ1-6
D: .
length: 14
size: medium-sized
CDR3: CASSTTGWNSPLHF
DNA: TGTGCCAGCAGTACCACAGGGTGGAATTCACCCCTCCACTTT

V: TRBV11-2
J: TRBJ2-4
D: .
length: 19
size: many
CDR3: CASSLVVGGTLLAKNIQYF
DNA: TGTGCCAGCAGCTTAGTAGTGGGGGGTACGCTATTAGCCAAAAACATTCAGTACTTC

V: TRBV13
J: TRBJ2-7
D: .
length: 18
size: .
CDR3: CASSFLRAGSGDSYEQYF
DNA: TGTGCCAGCAGCTTTCTGAGGGCGGGGTCCGGGGACTCCTACGAGCAGTACTTC

V: TRBV6-2/TRBV6-3
J: TRBJ1-5
D: TRBD1
length: 17
size: .
CDR3: CASSTNRGTVSNQPQHF
DNA: TGTGCCAGCAGTACCAACAGGGGTACGGTAAGCAATCAGCCCCAGCATTTT

V: TRBV28
J: TRBJ1-1
D: .
length: 13
size: medium-sized
CDR3: CASRRGLFTEAFF
DNA: TGTGCCAGCAGGAGGGGTCTCTTCACTGAAGCTTTCTTT

V: TRBV7-7
J: TRBJ2-7
D: .
length: 15
size: .
CDR3: CASSKDRAGAYEQYF
DNA: TGTGCCAGCAGCAAAGACAGGGCGGGAGCCTACGAGCAGTACTTC

V: TRBV11-1
J: TRBJ2-1
D: TRBD2
length: 18
size: many
CDR3: CASSLAHSSGGSYNEQFF
DNA: TGTGCCAGCAGCTTAGCGCATTCTAGCGGGGGCTCCTACAATGAGCAGTTCTTC

V: TRBV10-3
J: TRBJ1-4
D: .
length: 14
size: many
CDR3: CAISETSSLEKLFF
DNA: TGTGCCATCAGTGAGACAAGTAGCCTTGAAAAACTGTTTTTT

V: TRBV12-3/TRBV12-4
J: TRBJ1-1
D: .
length: 13
size: .
CDR3: CASSLLRGTEAFF
DNA: TGTGCCAGCAGTTTACTTAGGGGTACTGAAGCTTTCTTT

V: TRBV29-1
J: TRBJ1-2
D: .
length: 8
size: many
CDR3: CSVGGYTF
DNA: TGCAGCGTTGGGGGCTACACCTTC

V: TRBV7-2
J: TRBJ2-7
D: .
length: 14
size: .
CDR3: CASSLASHSYEQYF
DNA: TGTGCCAGCAGCTTGGCCTCACACTCCTACGAGCAGTACTTC

V: TRBV3-1
J: TRBJ2-1
D: TRBD2
length: 13
size: many
CDR3: CASSTGLASKRFF
DNA: TGTGCCAGCAGCACGGGACTAGCCTCTAAGAGGTTCTTC